The rows below give T cell receptor beta chains drawn from one sample of a study of cytomegalovirus exposure and HLA in healthy donors. Profiled with immunoSEQ multiplex PCR; TCRdb holds only in-frame clones, not every one. The sample contains more than 95,000 clones, over 90% of which appear only once. The sequenced material came from PBMCs. The receptors shown here come from a woman younger than 35 in good health and CMV-seronegative. The conserved cysteine and the conserved F or W are not part of the CDR3 here.

j_call | v_call | cdr3_aa
TRBJ1-5 | TRBV5-6 | ASSWGTAPNSNQPQH
TRBJ1-1 | TRBV9 | ASSVEGGGSLGNTEAF
TRBJ1-2 | TRBV6-6 | ASSPGQGNYGYT
TRBJ2-7 | TRBV5-4 | ASSWGGVGAREQY
TRBJ1-2 | TRBV5-4 | ASSLSQTWDYGYT
TRBJ2-1 | TRBV5-1 | ASSLAAGSYNEQF
TRBJ2-5 | TRBV7-2 | ASSRQGAQETQY
TRBJ2-1 | TRBV28 | ASGPEYGVRFDEQF
TRBJ2-2 | TRBV27 | ASSFRGTGELF
TRBJ2-2 | TRBV28 | ASSPGQYTGELF
TRBJ1-5 | TRBV4-2 | ASSGSSGGGNQPQH
TRBJ2-1 | TRBV11-2 | ASSLDLEGPRNEQF
TRBJ1-5 | TRBV2 | ASSGPVQGGQPQH
TRBJ2-7 | TRBV11-2 | ASSLAPSYEQY
TRBJ1-1 | TRBV2 | ASSEALGGANTEAF
TRBJ2-7 | TRBV7-2 | ASSSGLAEEQY
TRBJ1-3 | TRBV11-2 | ASSLVLPGQVD
TRBJ2-7 | TRBV6-1 | ASSVRREHPYEQY
TRBJ2-4 | TRBV4-2 | ASSPTDRGNIQY
TRBJ2-5 | TRBV11-2 | ASSLEGGAETQY
TRBJ1-1 | TRBV18 | ASSPSGYTEAF
TRBJ1-2 | TRBV27 | ASVLQGFWYGYT
TRBJ2-3 | TRBV2 | ASRSHTDTQY
TRBJ2-1 | TRBV10-3 | AIRGTHHKQF
TRBJ1-5 | TRBV10-1 | AVLHHYVSGGQPQH
TRBJ2-5 | TRBV2 | ASSVESRETQY
TRBJ1-4 | TRBV6-5 | ASSYSGGTNEKLF
TRBJ1-1 | TRBV27 | ASRGFTEAF
TRBJ2-7 | TRBV5-4 | ASSLGGGLTTYEQY
TRBJ2-5 | TRBV4-2 | ASSQERRGGGETQY
TRBJ2-1 | TRBV5-4 | ASSPGTTVPSYNEQF
TRBJ2-1 | TRBV6-1 | ASKRGGVVNEQF
TRBJ1-2 | TRBV5-4 | ASSLPSAGDGYGYT
TRBJ2-7 | TRBV28 | ASSFRYEQY
TRBJ2-3 | TRBV2 | ASGTGPTDTQY
TRBJ1-1 | TRBV9 | ASSVGVSGGSF
TRBJ1-3 | TRBV28 | ASRVQGGNTIY
TRBJ2-1 | TRBV9 | ASTLTGGSYNEQF
TRBJ2-1 | TRBV5-1 | ASSLGQRYNEQF
TRBJ2-5 | TRBV5-4 | ASSVAGVETQY
TRBJ2-7 | TRBV5-5 | ASSLGLGSGYEQY
TRBJ2-7 | TRBV5-5 | ASSRQGSYEQY
TRBJ2-7 | TRBV28 | ASSHLLQGMYEQY
TRBJ2-7 | TRBV15 | ATSRDVGTGASEQY
TRBJ2-1 | TRBV4-1 | ASSQDRARDRVYNEQF
TRBJ1-1 | TRBV11-2 | ASSHPLWGVNTEAF